Listed here are 22 T cell receptor beta chains from one sample, sequenced in a study of cytomegalovirus exposure and HLA in healthy donors. The PCR used 60 Vbeta and 13 Jbeta primers. Produced via immunoSEQ multiplex PCR; TCRdb's table is partial and in-frame only. The sample lists 150,000 to 200,000 clones, approximately 72% occurring once. Sequencing was done on a sample of PBMCs. Receptors were obtained from a man in his fifties or sixties in good health and CMV-seronegative.

The rearrangement joins TRBV11-2 to TRBJ1-3; TRBD1 is a possible D gene (6 bases). Trimming left V 0 bases short and J 0 bases short, with 15 bases between. The CDR3 length is 18 residues. The germline V gene has CDR1 SGHAT and CDR2 FQNNGV. This CDR3 reads CASSLDPMGQDSGNTIYF. The CDR3 DNA follows: TGTGCCAGCAGCTTAGATCCCATGGGACAAGACTCTGGAAACACCATATATTTT.

This chain links TRBV9 with TRBJ1-1; 11 positions agree with TRBD1. This CDR3 region has 18 residues. J was trimmed by 8 bases and V by 4 bases; bases with no gene match: 19. Looked up from germline, CDR1 is SGDLS and CDR2 is YYNGEE. As DNA, the CDR3 is TGTGCCAGCAGCACCGCCCTAGGACAGGGGGCCGGTCAAGGGGAAGCTTTCTTT. It yields the protein CASSTALGQGAGQGEAFF.

The chain employs TRBV19 and TRBJ2-7; no definite D call. The ends were cut back, 1 base at V and 3 bases at J, with 10 bases in the middle. Germline V CDR1 and CDR2: LNHDA, SQIVND (reference sequence). There are 14 residues in the CDR3. CDR3 sequence: CASSIAPGNYEQYF. Written as DNA, the CDR3 is TGTGCCAGTAGTATAGCCCCAGGTAACTACGAGCAGTACTTC.

The chain joins TRBV18 to TRBJ1-6, with a possible D match to TRBD1 (5 bases). V lost 1 base, J lost 6 bases, and 10 bases lay in between. This CDR3 contains 15 residues. The germline CDR1 and CDR2 sequences are KGHSH and LQKENI. DNA of the CDR3: TGTGCCAGCTCACCACAACAGGATACTAATTCACCCCTCCACTTT. Amino acids: CASSPQQDTNSPLHF.

This sequence joins TRBV5-8 and TRBJ2-7; the D gene is possibly TRBD1 (7 bases). V was pared by 2 bases and J by 1 base, with 13 bases between. Germline V gene data show CDR1 as SGHTS and CDR2 as YDEGEE. The length of the CDR3 is 15 residues. CDR3 amino acids: CASSFPGGLSYEQYF. The CDR3 nucleotides are TGTGCCAGCAGCTTTCCAGGGGGGCTTTCCTACGAGCAGTACTTC.

The genes are TRBV20-1 and TRBJ1-2; D call uncertain. The CDR3 runs to 11 residues. Trimming took off 3 bases at V and 2 bases at J, with 4 bases between the two ends. Per the germline V gene, CDR1 is DFQATT and CDR2 is SNEGSKA (reference sequence). The CDR3 nucleotides read TGCAGTGCTAGGAGAAACTATGGCTACACCTTC. It yields the protein CSARRNYGYTF.

This clone has only a few counts. CDR3 residues: CASSQVYAGAYGYTF. The CDR3 coding sequence is TGCGCCAGCAGCCAAGTCTACGCAGGGGCCTATGGCTACACCTTC. The chain employs TRBV4-3 and TRBJ1-2, with D possibly being TRBD1 (6 bases). Per the germline V gene, CDR1 is LGHNA and CDR2 is YSLEER. This CDR3 comprises 15 residues. Trimming pared 1 base from V and 4 bases from J, leaving 13 bases between.

This rearrangement joins TRBV11-2 to TRBJ2-7; D might be TRBD2 (7 bases). Germline CDR1 is SGHAT and CDR2 is FQNNGV. CDR3 size: 16 residues. The V end lost 5 bases, the J end lost 2 bases, and 19 bases lay between the germline ends. The DNA of the CDR3 is TGTGCCAGCAGCCCCCAGGAGGGGGGGGGCCCCTACGAGCAGTACTTC. It yields the protein CASSPQEGGGPYEQYF.

The J gene is TRBJ2-5, the V gene TRBV5-1; 7 positions agree with TRBD1. This CDR3 region has 15 residues. V trimming: 1 base; J trimming: 5 bases; junction bases outside the gene matches: 8. CDR1 is SGHRS and CDR2 is YFSETQ in the germline V gene. CDR3 region: CASSLPGQTKETQYF. CDR3 DNA: TGCGCCAGCAGCTTGCCGGGACAGACTAAGGAGACCCAGTACTTC.

The chain is built from TRBV9 and TRBJ1-5, with D possibly matching TRBD1 (5 bases). Germline CDR1 is SGDLS and CDR2 is YYNGEE. The ends were cut back, 0 bases at V and 7 bases at J, with 14 bases in the middle. The CDR3 has 15 residues. This CDR3 reads CASSVDGQGSQPQHF. Written as DNA, the CDR3 is TGTGCCAGCAGCGTAGACGGGCAGGGTTCACAGCCCCAGCATTTT.

The chain employs TRBV7-9 and TRBJ2-5, with 9 bases fitting TRBD1. The germline CDR1 and CDR2 sequences are SEHNR and FQNEAQ (reference sequence). The V segment lost 0 bases and the J segment 5 bases; nucleotides outside the gene matches: 4. The CDR3 runs 15 residues. The CDR3 region has the DNA TGTGCCAGCAGCTTAGCGACAGGGGGAGGCGAGACCCAGTACTTC. Protein: CASSLATGGGETQYF.

The CDR3 is CASADLTRNSPLHF. The CDR3 DNA reads TGCGCCAGCGCCGACTTAACTCGTAATTCACCCCTCCACTTT. This chain links TRBV5-1 with TRBJ1-6, with D unclear. This CDR3 region has 14 residues. Germline V lookup: CDR1 SGHRS, CDR2 YFSETQ. Between the trimmed V and J ends, which lost 7 bases and 6 bases, there was a span of 14 bases.

The V and J genes are TRBV2 and TRBJ1-2, with a weak D call TRBD1 (6 bases). Trimming stripped 5 bases from V and 5 bases from J, with 21 bases between. From germline, CDR1 is SNHLY and CDR2 FYNNEI. The length of the CDR3 is 16 residues. The CDR3 spells CASSPSTGAHLYGYTF. The CDR3 nucleotides are TGTGCCAGCAGTCCCTCGACAGGTGCTCACTTATATGGCTACACCTTC. Full variable domain (outside the CDR3, taken from reference TRBV2 and TRBJ1-2): EPEVTQTPSHQVTQMGQEVILRCVPISNHLYFYWYRQILGQKVEFLVSFYNNEISEKSEIFDDQFSVERPDGSNFTLKIRSTKLEDSAMYFCASSPSTGAHLYGYTFGSGTRLTVV.

The V gene is TRBV7-9, the J gene TRBJ2-7; possible D gene TRBD1, 5 bases. V was cut by 1 base and J by 5 bases, with 12 bases left in between. The CDR3 has 14 residues. Germline V gene lookup returns CDR1 SEHNR and CDR2 FQNEAQ (reference sequence). In nucleotides, the CDR3 is TGTGCCAGCAGCTTAGGGGGCAGGACCCACGAGCAGTACTTC. It codes for CASSLGGRTHEQYF.

This clone was seen more than once but under ten times. The chain links TRBV12-5 to TRBJ1-1, with D hard to call. V lost 3 bases to trimming and J lost 3 bases, with 11 bases between them. The CDR3 has 14 residues. Per the germline V gene, CDR1 is LGHNT and CDR2 is FRNRAP. This chain's CDR3 is CASGLGGLDTEAFF. The CDR3 nucleotides read TGTGCTAGTGGTTTAGGCGGGCTGGACACTGAAGCTTTCTTT.

This chain uses TRBV5-8 with TRBJ1-1, with 11 bases matching TRBD1. J gave up 2 bases and V 0 bases, and 6 bases lay outside the gene matches. Germline V CDR1 and CDR2: SGHTS, YDEGEE. The length of the CDR3 is 17 residues. The CDR3 bases are TGTGCCAGCAGCTTGGTAGGGACAGGGGGAAGCAACACTGAAGCTTTCTTT. Protein sequence: CASSLVGTGGSNTEAFF. The variable domain in full, completed from reference TRBV5-8 and TRBJ1-1, reads EAGVTQSPTHLIKTRGQQATLRCSPISGHTSVYWYQQALGLGLQFLLWYDEGEERNRGNFPPRFSGRQFPNYSSELNVNALELEDSALYLCASSLVGTGGSNTEAFFGQGTRLTVV.

This rearrangement joins TRBV20-1 to TRBJ1-2, with D unclear. This CDR3 spans 11 amino acids. Per the germline V gene, CDR1 is DFQATT and CDR2 is SNEGSKA (reference sequence). Trimming stripped 7 bases from V and 7 bases from J, with 13 bases between. The CDR3 region has the DNA TGCAGTGTCAGCGACTTGACTGGCTACACCTTC. Translating gives CSVSDLTGYTF.

V gene TRBV6-6 combines with J gene TRBJ1-6, with a possible D match to TRBD1 (6 bases). Germline CDR1 is MNHNY and CDR2 is SVGAGI (reference sequence). The length of the CDR3 is 12 residues. Between the trimmed V and J ends, which lost 5 bases and 9 bases, there was a span of 8 bases. CDR3 nucleotide sequence: TGTGCCAGCAGTGAGGGGGTTTCACCCCTCCACTTT. The encoded protein is CASSEGVSPLHF.

The sample holds one count of this clone. This sequence joins TRBV7-2 and TRBJ2-7; D is perhaps TRBD1 (5 bases). Germline CDR1 reads SGHTA; CDR2 reads FQGNSA. V lost 1 base and J 6 bases, leaving 16 bases between the germline ends. The CDR3 has 15 amino acids. The CDR3 region is CASSLEQGYYSEQYF. As DNA, the CDR3 is TGTGCCAGCAGCTTAGAGCAGGGATATTACTCCGAGCAGTACTTC. Full variable domain (remainder filled in from reference TRBV7-2 and TRBJ2-7): GAGVSQSPSNKVTEKGKDVELRCDPISGHTALYWYRQSLGQGLEFLIYFQGNSAPDKSGLPSDRFSAERTGGSVSTLTIQRTQQEDSAVYLCASSLEQGYYSEQYFGPGTRLTVT.

V usage is TRBV4-2 and J usage is TRBJ1-4, with 7 bases aligning to TRBD1. Germline CDR1 LGHNA, CDR2 YNFKEQ. This CDR3 is 16 amino acids long. V lost 4 bases to trimming and J lost 0 bases; unmatched junction nucleotides: 5. The CDR3 spells CASSPRQGTTNEKLFF. In nucleotides, the CDR3 is TGTGCCAGCAGCCCGAGACAGGGAACAACTAATGAAAAACTGTTTTTT.

This clone has more than one count but fewer than ten. This chain links TRBV19 with TRBJ1-5; D gene uncertain. Looked up from germline, CDR1 is LNHDA and CDR2 is SQIVND (reference sequence). The CDR3 is 13 amino acids. The germline V and J ends were trimmed by 6 bases and 5 bases, with 11 bases remaining between them. The CDR3 DNA reads as TGTGCCAGTAGCCTACTAGGAGATCAGCCCCAGCATTTT. It specifies CASSLLGDQPQHF.

This chain joins TRBV28 and TRBJ1-5; D is perhaps TRBD1 (6 bases). Germline V gives CDR1 MDHEN, CDR2 SYDVKM. The CDR3 is 15 amino acids. Trimming removed 2 bases from V and 6 bases from J, with 14 bases in between. The CDR3 sequence: CASSLGQLQGQPQHF. Here the CDR3 DNA reads TGTGCCAGCAGTTTAGGACAGCTTCAGGGTCAGCCCCAGCATTTT.